Listed below are T cell receptor beta chains from one sample, sequenced in a study of CD8 T cells in Susac syndrome. TCRdb independently ran MiXCR on the immunoSEQ multiplex PCR reads; one entry per CDR3 protein. The sample holds roughly 220,000 distinct CDR3 sequences, approximately 94% seen once. Material: CD4+ T cells from PBMCs. All receptors come from a human donor with Susac syndrome. Each CDR3 is given with its conserved first and last residue. Fields, in order: V gene, J gene, clone size, D gene, CDR3 DNA, CDR3 protein. A D gene is named only where the DNA matches it firmly. Clone size is given for some rows only: seen once, a few or many times, or a class if the clone is expanded.

TRBV20-1	TRBJ1-2	-	-	TGCAGTGCCTCCCCGGCGAGGGGGGCGGGGTATGGCTACACCTTC	CSASPARGAGYGYTF
TRBV7-8	TRBJ1-1	-	-	TGTGCCAGCAGCTTATCCCGCTTGGCGTGGAACACTGAAGCTTTCTTT	CASSLSRLAWNTEAFF
TRBV9	TRBJ2-5	-	-	TGTGCCAGCAGCGTAGACCCACGCGAAGAGACCCAGTACTTC	CASSVDPREETQYF
TRBV29-1	TRBJ1-1	-	TRBD1	TGCAGCGTTACCACCGGGACAGGGAACACTGAAGCTTTCTTT	CSVTTGTGNTEAFF
TRBV6-1	TRBJ1-1	-	TRBD1	TGTGCCAGCAGTGAGAGATCCGGGACAGCCCAGAACACTGAAGCTTTCTTT	CASSERSGTAQNTEAFF
TRBV29-1	TRBJ1-1	-	-	TGCAGCGTTGTCGATACCGGGATCAGCACTGAAGCTTTCTTT	CSVVDTGISTEAFF
TRBV29-1	TRBJ1-2	-	-	TGCAGCGTTGAAGATCGGTCCTCACCGCACTATGGCTACACCTTC	CSVEDRSSPHYGYTF
TRBV6-6	TRBJ2-1	-	-	TGTGCCAGCAGTTCAACCAGACAGATCCGATACAATGAGCAGTTCTTC	CASSSTRQIRYNEQFF
TRBV27	TRBJ2-3	-	TRBD2	TGTGCCAGCAGTTTATACGGGGGGGTACCAGATACGCAGTATTTT	CASSLYGGVPDTQYF
TRBV20-1	TRBJ1-1	-	-	TGCAGTGCTAGGGTGAACACTGAAGCTTTCTTT	CSARVNTEAFF
TRBV5-1	TRBJ1-2	-	-	TGCGCCAGCAGCCCCTTATTGAGTCATGGCTACACCTTC	CASSPLLSHGYTF
TRBV9	TRBJ1-3	-	-	TGTGCCGGCAGCTCTCCCAGAAACACCATATATTTT	CAGSSPRNTIYF
TRBV28	TRBJ1-2	-	-	TGTGCCAGCACCCCCGGGGGCGGGAACTATGGCTACACCTTC	CASTPGGGNYGYTF
TRBV20-1	TRBJ1-3	-	-	TGCAGTGCTAGTCCCATCGTTAGCCCGGGATCCGGAAACACCATATATTTT	CSASPIVSPGSGNTIYF
TRBV19	TRBJ2-1	-	TRBD2	TGTGCCAGTAGTAGAGGGACTAGCGGGGGGGCCAGAAATGAGCAGTTCTTC	CASSRGTSGGARNEQFF
TRBV19	TRBJ2-2	-	-	TGTGCCAGTAGTATTATCGGGGCGAACACCGGGGAGCTGTTTTTT	CASSIIGANTGELFF
TRBV20-1	TRBJ1-5	-	TRBD1	TGCAGTGCTAGACCCTCGAGAGGGGGCCGGTTTGGTAGCAATCAGCCCCAGCATTTT	CSARPSRGGRFGSNQPQHF
TRBV7-8	TRBJ2-1	-	TRBD1	TGTGCCAGCAGCCTAACAGGGGAGCGTGAGCAGTTCTTC	CASSLTGEREQFF
TRBV7-9	TRBJ1-2	-	TRBD1	TGTGCCAGCAGATCCGGGACAGGGCTCATGGGCTACACCTTC	CASRSGTGLMGYTF
TRBV20-1	TRBJ1-2	-	TRBD1	TGCAGTGCTAGACTGGGACAGCACCTCCCCAAAACCTTC	CSARLGQHLPKTF
TRBV9	TRBJ1-1	-	-	TGTGCCAGCAGCGAGATGGGAAGGAAGGATGAAGCTTTCTTT	CASSEMGRKDEAFF
TRBV29-1	TRBJ2-6	-	TRBD1	TGCAGCGTCGGACAGGTTGCCTCTGGGGCCAACGTCCTGACTTTC	CSVGQVASGANVLTF
TRBV6-2/TRBV6-3	TRBJ1-6	-	TRBD1	TGTGCCACCGAGACAGGGATGAATTCACCCCTCCACTTT	CATETGMNSPLHF
TRBV6-2/TRBV6-3	TRBJ1-1	-	-	TGTGCCAGCAGTTCCGGGACACCCGGGGCTTTCTTT	CASSSGTPGAFF
TRBV4-1	TRBJ1-4	-	-	TGCGCCAGCAGCCAAGTTCCAGGGTCGGAAAATGAAAAACTGTTTTTT	CASSQVPGSENEKLFF
TRBV30	TRBJ1-3	-	-	TGTGCCTGGGCTTCCCCCGTCCGATATTTT	CAWASPVRYF
TRBV30	TRBJ2-3	-	-	TGTGCCTGGGCCCCCGGAGATACGCAGTATTTT	CAWAPGDTQYF
TRBV3-1	TRBJ2-7	-	-	TGTGCCAGCAGCCAAGAGAGTCAGAGCGACGAGCAGTACTTC	CASSQESQSDEQYF
TRBV6-2/TRBV6-3	TRBJ1-5	-	TRBD1	TGTGCCAGCAGTCCCCCAACTACAGGGGGCCGGGAGCCCCAGCATTTT	CASSPPTTGGREPQHF
TRBV20-1	TRBJ2-3	once	-	TGCAGTGCTAGGGCTCAGGGGCTTGGGGATACGCAGTATTTT	CSARAQGLGDTQYF
TRBV20-1	TRBJ1-2	once	-	TGCAGTGCTCACAAGGGCTATAACTATGGCTACACCTTC	CSAHKGYNYGYTF
TRBV25-1	TRBJ2-5	-	-	TGTGCCAGCACCCGTCCAGAAGGGGGGTCAGAGACCCAGTACTTC	CASTRPEGGSETQYF
TRBV27	TRBJ2-1	-	-	TGTGCCAGCAGTTTAACGGCGGGGCGGGATGAGCAGTTCTTC	CASSLTAGRDEQFF
TRBV12-3/TRBV12-4	TRBJ1-5	-	-	TGTGCCAGCAGTTTAGGCACAGGGTTTCAGCCCCAGCATTTT	CASSLGTGFQPQHF
TRBV6-1	TRBJ2-6	-	TRBD2	TGTGCCAGCAGAACTAGCGGGGGGGCTGGGGCCAACGTCCTGACTTTC	CASRTSGGAGANVLTF
TRBV5-1	TRBJ1-1	-	TRBD1	TGCGCCAGCAGCTCAAGGACAGGGAAAGACACTGAAGCTTTCTTT	CASSSRTGKDTEAFF
TRBV5-1	TRBJ2-5	-	TRBD2	TGCGCCAGCAGCTTGGCGGGCGGGGGGGAAGAGACCCAGTACTTC	CASSLAGGGEETQYF